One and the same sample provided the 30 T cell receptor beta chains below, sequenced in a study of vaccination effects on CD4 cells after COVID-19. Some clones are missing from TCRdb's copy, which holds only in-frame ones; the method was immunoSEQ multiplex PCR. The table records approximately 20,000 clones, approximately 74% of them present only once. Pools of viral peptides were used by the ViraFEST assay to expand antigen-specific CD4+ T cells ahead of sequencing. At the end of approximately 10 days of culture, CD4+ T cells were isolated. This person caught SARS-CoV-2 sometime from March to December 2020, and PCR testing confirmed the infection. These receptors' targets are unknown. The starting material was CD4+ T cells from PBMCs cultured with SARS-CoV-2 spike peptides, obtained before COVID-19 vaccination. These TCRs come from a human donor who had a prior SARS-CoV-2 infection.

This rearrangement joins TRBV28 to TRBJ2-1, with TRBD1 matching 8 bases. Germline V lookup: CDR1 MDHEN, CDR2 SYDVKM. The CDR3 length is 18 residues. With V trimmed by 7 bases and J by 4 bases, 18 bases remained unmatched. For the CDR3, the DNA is TGTGCCAGCATCGGTCAGACAGGGGAATTTTGGCTTTACAATGAGCAGTTCTTC. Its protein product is CASIGQTGEFWLYNEQFF.

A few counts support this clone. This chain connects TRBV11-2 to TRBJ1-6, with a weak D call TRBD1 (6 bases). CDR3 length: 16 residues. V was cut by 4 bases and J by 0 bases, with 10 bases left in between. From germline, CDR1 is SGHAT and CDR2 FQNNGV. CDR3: CASSYLTGSYNSPLHF. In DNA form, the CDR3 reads TGTGCCAGCAGCTACCTGACAGGCTCCTATAATTCACCCCTCCACTTT.

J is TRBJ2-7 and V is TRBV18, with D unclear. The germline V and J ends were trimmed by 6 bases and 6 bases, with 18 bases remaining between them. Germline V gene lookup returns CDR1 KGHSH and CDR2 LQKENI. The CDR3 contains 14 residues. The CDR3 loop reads CASSPTPPPGEQYF. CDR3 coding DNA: TGTGCCAGCTCCCCGACACCCCCTCCTGGCGAGCAGTACTTC.

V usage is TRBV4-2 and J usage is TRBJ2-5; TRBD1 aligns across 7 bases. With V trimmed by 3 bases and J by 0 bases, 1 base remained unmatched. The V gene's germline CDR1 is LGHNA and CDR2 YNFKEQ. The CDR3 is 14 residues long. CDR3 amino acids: CASSQGQHQETQYF. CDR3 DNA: TGTGCCAGCAGCCAGGGACAGCACCAAGAGACCCAGTACTTC.

This CDR3 is CASSLFGLAGGSLGNEQFF. In nucleotides, the CDR3 is TGTGCCAGCAGTTTATTCGGACTAGCGGGGGGCTCTCTTGGGAATGAGCAGTTCTTC. The chain joins TRBV27 to TRBJ2-1; 14 bases are a match to TRBD2. Germline CDR1 is MNHEY and CDR2 is SMNVEV (reference sequence). The length of the CDR3 is 19 residues. V was pared by 1 base and J by 7 bases, with 12 bases of the junction left unmatched.

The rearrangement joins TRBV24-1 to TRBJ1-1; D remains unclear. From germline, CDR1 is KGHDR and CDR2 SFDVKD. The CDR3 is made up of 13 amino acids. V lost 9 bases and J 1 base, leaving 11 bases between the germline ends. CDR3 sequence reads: CATSHQANTEAFF. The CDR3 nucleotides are TGTGCCACCTCACATCAGGCGAACACTGAAGCTTTCTTT.

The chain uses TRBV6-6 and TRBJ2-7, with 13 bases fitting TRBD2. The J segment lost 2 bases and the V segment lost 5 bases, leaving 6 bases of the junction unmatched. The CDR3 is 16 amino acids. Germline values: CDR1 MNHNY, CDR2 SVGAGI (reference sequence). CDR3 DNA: TGTGCCAGCAGTCGACTAGCGGGAGGTACAGCCTACGAGCAGTACTTC. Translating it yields CASSRLAGGTAYEQYF.

For the CDR3, the DNA is TGTGCCAGCAGTCCCCACGGGGGGCACTCCTACAATGAGCAGTTCTTC. This codes for CASSPHGGHSYNEQFF. The V and J genes are TRBV7-3 and TRBJ2-1; D might be TRBD2 (7 bases). The CDR3 consists of 16 residues. CDR1 and CDR2 (germline): SGHTA, FQGTGA. Trimming cost V 6 bases and J 0 bases, with 15 bases left between them.

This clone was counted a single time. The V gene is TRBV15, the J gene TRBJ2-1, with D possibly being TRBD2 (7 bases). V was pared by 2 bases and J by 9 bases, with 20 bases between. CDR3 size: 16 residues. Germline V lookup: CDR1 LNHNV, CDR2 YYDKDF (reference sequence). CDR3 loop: CATSRQGGAEAGEQFF. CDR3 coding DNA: TGTGCCACCAGCAGACAAGGGGGGGCGGAGGCGGGTGAGCAGTTCTTC.

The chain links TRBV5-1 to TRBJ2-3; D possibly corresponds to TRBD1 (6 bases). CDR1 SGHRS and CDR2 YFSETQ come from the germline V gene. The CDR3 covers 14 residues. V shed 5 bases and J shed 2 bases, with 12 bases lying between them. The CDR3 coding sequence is TGCGCCAGCAGGCTCACAGGGTACACAGATACGCAGTATTTT. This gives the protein CASRLTGYTDTQYF.

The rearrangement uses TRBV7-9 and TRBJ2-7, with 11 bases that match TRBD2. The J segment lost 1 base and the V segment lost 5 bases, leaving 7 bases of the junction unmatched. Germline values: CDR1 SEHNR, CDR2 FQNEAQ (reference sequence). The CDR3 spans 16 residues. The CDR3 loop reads CASSALLAGGSYEQYF. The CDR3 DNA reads TGTGCCAGCAGCGCACTTCTAGCGGGAGGTTCCTACGAGCAGTACTTC.

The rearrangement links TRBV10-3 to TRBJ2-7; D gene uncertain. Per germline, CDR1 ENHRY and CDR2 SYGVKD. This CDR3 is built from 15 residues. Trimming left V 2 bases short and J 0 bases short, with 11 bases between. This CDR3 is CAISEGPRISYEQYF. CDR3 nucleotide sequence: TGTGCCATCAGTGAGGGCCCCCGGATCTCCTACGAGCAGTACTTC.

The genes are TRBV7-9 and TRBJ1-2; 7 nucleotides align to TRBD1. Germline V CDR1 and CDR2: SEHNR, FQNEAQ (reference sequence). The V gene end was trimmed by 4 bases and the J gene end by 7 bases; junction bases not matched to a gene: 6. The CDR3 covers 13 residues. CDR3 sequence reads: CASSSNRGGGYTF. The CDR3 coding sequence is TGTGCCAGCAGCTCTAACAGGGGAGGTGGCTACACCTTC.

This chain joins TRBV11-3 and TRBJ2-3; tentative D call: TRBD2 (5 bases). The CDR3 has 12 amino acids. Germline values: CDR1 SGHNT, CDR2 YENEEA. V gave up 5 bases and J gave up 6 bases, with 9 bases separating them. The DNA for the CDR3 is TGTGCCAGCAGCCCAACGGGGGATACGCAGTATTTT. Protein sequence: CASSPTGDTQYF.

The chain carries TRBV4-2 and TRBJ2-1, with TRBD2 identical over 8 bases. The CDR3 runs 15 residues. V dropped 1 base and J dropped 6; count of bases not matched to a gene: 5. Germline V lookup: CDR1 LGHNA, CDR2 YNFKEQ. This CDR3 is CASSQAQLAANEQFF. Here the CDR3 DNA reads TGTGCCAGCAGCCAAGCCCAACTAGCGGCCAATGAGCAGTTCTTC.

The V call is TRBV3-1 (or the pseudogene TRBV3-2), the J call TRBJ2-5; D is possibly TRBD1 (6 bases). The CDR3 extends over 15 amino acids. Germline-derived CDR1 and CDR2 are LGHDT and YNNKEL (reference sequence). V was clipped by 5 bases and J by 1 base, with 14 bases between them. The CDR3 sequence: CASSSHMDSQETQYF. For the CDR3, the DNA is TGTGCCAGCAGCTCGCACATGGACAGCCAAGAGACCCAGTACTTC.

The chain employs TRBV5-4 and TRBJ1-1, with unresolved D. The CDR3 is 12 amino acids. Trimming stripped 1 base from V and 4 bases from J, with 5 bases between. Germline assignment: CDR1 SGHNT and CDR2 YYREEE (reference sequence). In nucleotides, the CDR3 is TGTGCCAGCAGCTTGTCAGGCACTGAAGCTTTCTTT. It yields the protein CASSLSGTEAFF.

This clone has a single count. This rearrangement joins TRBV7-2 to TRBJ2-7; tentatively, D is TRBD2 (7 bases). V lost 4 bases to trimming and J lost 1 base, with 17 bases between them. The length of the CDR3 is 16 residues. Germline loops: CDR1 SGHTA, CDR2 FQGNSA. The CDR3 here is CASSWGRGRLSYEQYF. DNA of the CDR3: TGTGCCAGCAGCTGGGGGCGGGGGAGACTTTCCTACGAGCAGTACTTC. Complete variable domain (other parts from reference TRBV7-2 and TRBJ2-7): GAGVSQSPSNKVTEKGKDVELRCDPISGHTALYWYRQSLGQGLEFLIYFQGNSAPDKSGLPSDRFSAERTGGSVSTLTIQRTQQEDSAVYLCASSWGRGRLSYEQYFGPGTRLTVT.

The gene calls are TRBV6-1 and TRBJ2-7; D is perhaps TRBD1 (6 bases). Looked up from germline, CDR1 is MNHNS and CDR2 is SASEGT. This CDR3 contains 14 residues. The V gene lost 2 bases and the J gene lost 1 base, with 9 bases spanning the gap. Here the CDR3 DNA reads TGTGCCAGCAGTGAACAGGGGCTTTCCTACGAGCAGTACTTC. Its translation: CASSEQGLSYEQYF.

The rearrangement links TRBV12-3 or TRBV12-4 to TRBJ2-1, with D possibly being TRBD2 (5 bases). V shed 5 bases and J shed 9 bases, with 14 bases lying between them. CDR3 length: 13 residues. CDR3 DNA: TGTGCCAGCAGTCCTTCGTTGGGGAGTGAGCAGTTCTTC. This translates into CASSPSLGSEQFF.

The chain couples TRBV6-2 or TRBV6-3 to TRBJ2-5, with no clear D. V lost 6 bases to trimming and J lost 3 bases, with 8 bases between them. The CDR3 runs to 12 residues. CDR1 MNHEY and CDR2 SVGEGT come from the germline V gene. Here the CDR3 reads CASSGQKETQYF. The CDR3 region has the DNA TGTGCCAGCAGCGGTCAGAAAGAGACCCAGTACTTC.

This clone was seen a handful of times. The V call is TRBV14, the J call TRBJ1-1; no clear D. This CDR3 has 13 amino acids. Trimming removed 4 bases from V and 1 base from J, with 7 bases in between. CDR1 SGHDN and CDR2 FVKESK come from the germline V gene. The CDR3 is CASSRTTNTEAFF. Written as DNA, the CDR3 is TGTGCCAGCAGCCGGACGACGAACACTGAAGCTTTCTTT.

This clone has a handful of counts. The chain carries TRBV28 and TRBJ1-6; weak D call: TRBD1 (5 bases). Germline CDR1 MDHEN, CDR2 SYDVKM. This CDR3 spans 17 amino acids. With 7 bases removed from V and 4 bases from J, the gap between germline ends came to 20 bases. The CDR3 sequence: CASTPIGAQTYNSPLHF. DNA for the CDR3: TGTGCCAGCACCCCCATCGGGGCGCAAACTTATAATTCACCCCTCCACTTT.

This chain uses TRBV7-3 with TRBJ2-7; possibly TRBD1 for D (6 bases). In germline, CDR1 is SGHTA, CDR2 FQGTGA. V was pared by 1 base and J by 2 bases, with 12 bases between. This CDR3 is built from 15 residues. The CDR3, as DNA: TGTGCCAGCAGCTTAAGGGGCAGGGGTACCTACGAGCAGTACTTC. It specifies CASSLRGRGTYEQYF.

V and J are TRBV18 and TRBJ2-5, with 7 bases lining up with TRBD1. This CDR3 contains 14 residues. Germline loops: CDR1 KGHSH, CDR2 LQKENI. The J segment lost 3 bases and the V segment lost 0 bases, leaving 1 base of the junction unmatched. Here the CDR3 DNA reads TGTGCCAGCTCACCACCGGGACAGAAAGAGACCCAGTACTTC. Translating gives CASSPPGQKETQYF.

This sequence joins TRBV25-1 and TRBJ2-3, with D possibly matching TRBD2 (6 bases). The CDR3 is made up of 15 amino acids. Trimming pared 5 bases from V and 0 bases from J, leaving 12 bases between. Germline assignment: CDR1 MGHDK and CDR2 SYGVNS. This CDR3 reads CASSYGGTSTDTQYF. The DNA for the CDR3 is TGTGCCAGCAGTTACGGCGGGACTAGCACAGATACGCAGTATTTT.

CDR3 in DNA: TGTGCCAGCAGCTTTCAAGCGGGAGCTGGTGATGAGCAGTTCTTC. Amino acids: CASSFQAGAGDEQFF. The chain is built from TRBV11-3 and TRBJ2-1; TRBD2 matches at 8 bases. The germline gives CDR1 SGHNT, CDR2 YENEEA. V trimming: 3 bases; J trimming: 8 bases; junction bases outside the gene matches: 9. The CDR3 runs to 15 residues.

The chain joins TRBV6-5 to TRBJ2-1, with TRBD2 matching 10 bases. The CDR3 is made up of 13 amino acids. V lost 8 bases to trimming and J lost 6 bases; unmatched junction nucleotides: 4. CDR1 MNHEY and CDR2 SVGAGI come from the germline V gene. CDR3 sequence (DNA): TGTGCCAGCCGAGCTAGCGGGGGCAATGAGCAGTTCTTC. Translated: CASRASGGNEQFF.

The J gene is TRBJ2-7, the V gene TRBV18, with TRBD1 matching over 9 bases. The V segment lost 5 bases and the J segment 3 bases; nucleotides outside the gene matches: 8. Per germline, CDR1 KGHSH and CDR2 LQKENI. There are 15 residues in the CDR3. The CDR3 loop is CASSWDRARYYEQYF. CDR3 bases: TGTGCCAGCTCATGGGACAGGGCCAGGTACTACGAGCAGTACTTC. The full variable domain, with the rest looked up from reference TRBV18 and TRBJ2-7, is NAGVMQNPRHLVRRRGQEARLRCSPMKGHSHVYWYRQLPEEGLKFMVYLQKENIIDESGMPKERFSAEFPKEGPSILRIQQVVRGDSAAYFCASSWDRARYYEQYFGPGTRLTVT.

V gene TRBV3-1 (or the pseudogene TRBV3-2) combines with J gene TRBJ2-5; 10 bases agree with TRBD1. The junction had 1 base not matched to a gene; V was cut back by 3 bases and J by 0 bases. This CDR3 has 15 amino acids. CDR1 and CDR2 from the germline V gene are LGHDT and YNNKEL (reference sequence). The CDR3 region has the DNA TGTGCCAGCAGCCAGGACAGGGGGTACCAAGAGACCCAGTACTTC. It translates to CASSQDRGYQETQYF.